Below, 8 T cell receptor beta chains from the same sample are listed, as sequenced in a study of chronic HIV infection and antiretroviral therapy. TCRdb analysed the 5' RACE reads with MiXCR anew, one entry per CDR3 protein. The repertoire has 40,000 to 50,000 distinct CDR3 sequences, about 19% of them found once; the top ten carry over 2.5%. The sample was peripheral blood. The receptors were gathered from an adult who had HIV and had not received antiretroviral therapy, or was an uninfected healthy control (not recorded which).

V is TRBV24-1 and J is TRBJ2-3; 10 nucleotides align to TRBD1. Trimming at V came to 7 bases and at J to 6 bases, leaving 9 bases not matched to a gene. There are 15 residues in the CDR3. Germline CDR1 reads KGHDR; CDR2 reads SFDVKD. CDR3 loop: CATSTPGQGLDTQYF. The CDR3 bases are TGTGCCACCAGCACTCCGGGACAGGGGCTGGATACGCAGTATTTT.

V gene TRBV5-5 combines with J gene TRBJ1-3; tentative D call: TRBD1 (6 bases). Trimming cost V 3 bases and J 0 bases, with 13 bases left between them. Germline V lookup: CDR1 SGHKS, CDR2 YYEKEE (reference sequence). The CDR3 spans 16 residues. For the CDR3, the DNA is TGTGCCAGCAGCTCTAGACAGGAACACTCTGGAAACACCATATATTTT. This gives the protein CASSSRQEHSGNTIYF.

This clonotype occurred a few times. The chain links TRBV20-1 to TRBJ2-6, with unresolved D. The CDR3 extends over 14 amino acids. Trimming pared 3 bases from V and 0 bases from J, leaving 6 bases between. Germline V gene lookup returns CDR1 DFQATT and CDR2 SNEGSKA (reference sequence). The CDR3 is CSASGISGANVLTF. The CDR3 nucleotides are TGCAGTGCTAGTGGAATCTCTGGGGCCAACGTCCTGACTTTC.

This clonotype was observed a few times. The chain is built from TRBV7-3 and TRBJ1-4; D not certain. The CDR3 covers 15 residues. The germline CDR1 and CDR2 sequences are SGHTA and FQGTGA. Trimming pared 6 bases from V and 7 bases from J, leaving 18 bases between. DNA of the CDR3: TGTGCCAGCAGTCCCTCCGGGAGAGGGCCTGAAAAACTGTTTTTT. It encodes CASSPSGRGPEKLFF.

The chain combines TRBV7-2 with TRBJ1-1; D gene ambiguous. Germline lookup yields CDR1 SGHTA and CDR2 FQGNSA. Trimming stripped 3 bases from V and 5 bases from J, with 7 bases between. The CDR3 spans 12 residues. The DNA of the CDR3 is TGTGCCAGCAGCTTTGTGGGGACTGAAGCTTTCTTT. This encodes CASSFVGTEAFF.

The chain is built from TRBV29-1 and TRBJ1-5; 9 positions match TRBD1. V was clipped by 1 base and J by 7 bases; unmatched bases: 2. The germline CDR1 and CDR2 sequences are SQVTM and ANQGSEA. This CDR3 is 13 amino acids long. CDR3 in DNA: TGCAGCGTTGAAGGGGGACAGGGCCAGCCCCAGCATTTT. It translates to CSVEGGQGQPQHF.

The CDR3: CASSLGGGGADTQYF. CDR3 nucleotide sequence: TGTGCCAGCAGCTTAGGCGGGGGGGGGGCAGATACGCAGTATTTT. The V gene is TRBV7-8, the J gene TRBJ2-3; 9 positions match TRBD2. The CDR3 runs to 15 residues. After removal of 1 base from V and 4 bases from J, the junction contained 3 bases not matched to a gene. CDR1 and CDR2 (germline): SGHVS, FQNEAQ.

The chain recombines TRBV28 with TRBJ2-1, with D maybe TRBD1 (6 bases). Germline CDR1 is MDHEN and CDR2 is SYDVKM. This CDR3 comprises 13 residues. V was shortened by 6 bases and J by 4 bases, with 10 bases between the two germline ends. CDR3 sequence (DNA): TGTGCCAGCAGACCCGGACAGTACAATGAGCAGTTCTTC. It yields the protein CASRPGQYNEQFF.